This TCR beta chain was sequenced during a study of cytomegalovirus exposure and HLA in healthy donors. The CDR3 has 16 residues. Germline CDR1 is MNHNS and CDR2 is SASEGT. V dropped 2 bases and J dropped 6; count of bases not matched to a gene: 13. Both 60 Vbeta primers and 13 Jbeta primers went into the PCR. The method was immunoSEQ multiplex PCR; TCRdb's version includes in-frame clones alone and lacks a portion of them. This sample yields tens of thousands of clones, of which roughly 64% are seen a single time; roughly 7.6% belongs to the top ten. The sequence was obtained from a middle-aged man in good health and CMV-seropositive. The sample was PBMCs. V gene TRBV6-1 combines with J gene TRBJ2-7, with 7 positions matching TRBD2. CDR3 in DNA: TGTGCCAGCAGTGAAAAGATGGGCGGGGGTGGTTTCGAGCAGTACTTC. It is translated as CASSEKMGGGGFEQYF.